This record covers a single TCR beta chain. A junction boundary mismatches the germline segment, possibly from a read error. The sample originates from a study of CD8+CD57+ T cells in acquired aplastic anemia. CD8+CD57+ cell expansion had been shown by flow cytometry in patients chosen for sequencing. None of the patients had been given any therapy when their blood was sampled. The CDR3 runs to 14 residues. The germline gives CDR1 SNHLY, CDR2 FYNNEI. Genomic DNA provided the template from which TCR beta VDJ and CDR3 profiles were obtained. MiXCR was run by TCRdb on the reads, yielding one entry per CDR3 protein. Here the sample spans roughly 250,000 distinct CDR3 sequences, 82% being singletons.

The clonotype originates from a human donor with aplastic anemia. The specimen was sorted CD4+, CD8+, or CD8+CD57+ T cells (not recorded which) from PBMCs. The chain combines TRBV2 with TRBJ2-5; D possibly uses TRBD1 or TRBD2 (5 bases each). CDR3 nucleotides: TGTGCCACCGGGGACGGCGGCGCGCATGCGACCCAGTATTTC. This codes for CATGDGGAHATQYF.